This T cell receptor beta chain was sequenced during a study of T cell repertoires in cytomegalovirus infection (dated by TCRdb to between 2017 and 2020). For context, the study as a whole: Recently identified HLA-C-restricted CMV epitopes, whose presentation resists viral immunomodulation, were targeted by peptide stimulations together with well-studied HLA-B-restricted epitopes. The HLA type of each donor mattered for the analysis, because public TCR beta signatures pointed to carriage of CMV infection along with the matching HLA type.

Points the paper makes about the study in general: Cumulative frequency of public TCR beta family members discriminated carriers of CMV infection plus the relevant HLA type in this cohort and an independent 352-donor cohort. In the ex vivo response, HLA-C-restricted CMV-specific TCR beta clonotypes were dominant, and in two of eight donors the single most frequent clonotype came from this HLA-C-restricted group.

The treatment or condition label corresponds to: in vitro stimulation with specific CMV peptide epitopes to enrich CMV-specific T cells. Trimming takes 0 bases from V and 6 bases from J, and the germline ends sit 15 bases apart. According to the germline V gene, CDR1 reads SGHTA and CDR2 reads FQGNSA. There are 15 amino acids in the CDR3, from cysteine to phenylalanine inclusive. Of all the DNA, just the CDR3 is kept, 45 bases in frame from base 1. Instrument on record: Illumina HiSeq 1500. The public reads were reprocessed in TCRdb via fastp at Q25 and MiXCR, keeping in-frame beta chains. Every distinct CDR3 protein forms one entry, paired with its most common genes and DNA. The sample table shows around 58,000 distinct CDR3 sequences, and just over 20% are seen once. Of the sample, around 72% falls within the top ten clones. Concerning this clonotype: No cognate antigen has been identified for it. No qualities accompany the bases; no much larger clone lies one base away.

The TCR sequence derives from a human donor in good health (CMV status not recorded). Some clones in this sample may be carry-over from other donors' samples. This specimen consisted of CD8+ T cells from cultured PBMCs, obtained from culture after CMV antigen stimulation. Recombination linked TRBV7-2 to TRBJ2-7; matching of 5 bases hints at TRBD1 as the D gene. The CDR3 in this case is CASSLAGRPQGEQYF. Read as DNA, the sequence is TGTGCCAGCAGCTTAGCGGGGCGGCCCCAGGGCGAGCAGTACTTC.